This entry is about one TCR beta chain. Produced via immunoSEQ multiplex PCR; TCRdb's table is partial and in-frame only. This sample has around 150,000 clones, with approximately 90% found just once. CDR1 is SNHLY and CDR2 is FYNNEI in the germline V gene. Trimming removed 4 bases from V and 2 bases from J; junction bases left unmatched: 14. The CDR3 runs to 17 residues. This entry comes from a study of cytomegalovirus exposure and HLA in healthy donors. This clonotype originated in a man aged 18 to 30 in good health and CMV-seronegative. The sequenced sample was PBMCs. This chain uses TRBV2 with TRBJ2-7; 7 bases are shared with TRBD1. The CDR3 loop is CASSGILTGAETYEQYF. The CDR3 coding sequence is TGTGCCAGCAGTGGAATCTTAACAGGGGCTGAGACCTACGAGCAGTACTTC.